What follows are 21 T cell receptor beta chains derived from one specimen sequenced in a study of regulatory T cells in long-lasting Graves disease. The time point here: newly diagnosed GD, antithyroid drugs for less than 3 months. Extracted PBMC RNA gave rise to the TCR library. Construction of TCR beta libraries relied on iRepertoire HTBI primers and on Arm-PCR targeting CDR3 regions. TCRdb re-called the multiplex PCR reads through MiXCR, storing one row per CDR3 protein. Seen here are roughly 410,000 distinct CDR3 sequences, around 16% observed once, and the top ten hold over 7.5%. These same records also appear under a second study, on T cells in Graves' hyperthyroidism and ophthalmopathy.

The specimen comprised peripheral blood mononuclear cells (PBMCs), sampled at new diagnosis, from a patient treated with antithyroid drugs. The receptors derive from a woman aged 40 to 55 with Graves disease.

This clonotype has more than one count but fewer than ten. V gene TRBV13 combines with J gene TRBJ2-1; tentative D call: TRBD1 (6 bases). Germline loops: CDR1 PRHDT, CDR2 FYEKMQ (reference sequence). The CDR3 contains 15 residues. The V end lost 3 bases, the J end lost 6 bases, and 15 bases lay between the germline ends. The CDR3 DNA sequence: TGTGCCAGCAGCTTGGCTAGGGAAGGGGGCAATGAGCAGTTCTTC. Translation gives CASSLAREGGNEQFF.

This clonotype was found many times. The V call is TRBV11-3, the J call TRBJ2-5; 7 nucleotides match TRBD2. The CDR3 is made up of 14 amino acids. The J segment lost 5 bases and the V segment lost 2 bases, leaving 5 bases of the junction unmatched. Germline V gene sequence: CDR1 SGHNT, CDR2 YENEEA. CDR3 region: CASSLRSGTETQYF. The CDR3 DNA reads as TGTGCCAGCAGCTTACGAAGCGGGACCGAGACCCAGTACTTC.

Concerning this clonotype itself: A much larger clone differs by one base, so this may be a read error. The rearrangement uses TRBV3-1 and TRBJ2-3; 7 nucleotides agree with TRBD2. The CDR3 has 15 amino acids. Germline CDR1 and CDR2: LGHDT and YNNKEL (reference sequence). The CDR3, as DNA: TGTGCCAGCAGCGAGCTAGCGGACCTCACAGATATGCAGTATTTT. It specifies CASSELADLTDMQYF.

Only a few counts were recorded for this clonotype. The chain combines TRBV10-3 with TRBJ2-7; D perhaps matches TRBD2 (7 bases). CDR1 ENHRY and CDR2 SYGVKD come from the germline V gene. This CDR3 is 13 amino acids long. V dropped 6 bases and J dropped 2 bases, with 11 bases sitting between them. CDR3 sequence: CAIREGGTYEQYF. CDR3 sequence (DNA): TGTGCCATCAGAGAGGGGGGGACCTACGAGCAGTACTTC.

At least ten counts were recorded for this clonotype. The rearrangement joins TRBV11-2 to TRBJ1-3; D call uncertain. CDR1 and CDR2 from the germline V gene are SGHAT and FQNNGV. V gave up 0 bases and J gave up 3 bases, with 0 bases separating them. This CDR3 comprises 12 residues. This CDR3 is CASSLDGNTIYF. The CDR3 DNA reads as TGTGCCAGCAGCTTAGATGGAAACACCATATATTTT.

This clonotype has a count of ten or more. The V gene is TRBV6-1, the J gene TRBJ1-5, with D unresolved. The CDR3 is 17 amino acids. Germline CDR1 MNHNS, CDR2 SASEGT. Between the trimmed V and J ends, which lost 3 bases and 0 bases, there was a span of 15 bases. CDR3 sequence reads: CASSDSGPWDSNQPQHF. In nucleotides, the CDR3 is TGTGCCAGCAGTGACAGCGGGCCCTGGGATAGCAATCAGCCCCAGCATTTT.

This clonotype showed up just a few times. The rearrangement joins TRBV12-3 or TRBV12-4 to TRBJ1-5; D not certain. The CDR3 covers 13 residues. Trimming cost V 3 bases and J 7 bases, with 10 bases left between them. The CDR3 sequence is CASSFAGWQPQHF. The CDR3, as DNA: TGTGCCAGCAGTTTCGCGGGGTGGCAGCCCCAGCATTTT.

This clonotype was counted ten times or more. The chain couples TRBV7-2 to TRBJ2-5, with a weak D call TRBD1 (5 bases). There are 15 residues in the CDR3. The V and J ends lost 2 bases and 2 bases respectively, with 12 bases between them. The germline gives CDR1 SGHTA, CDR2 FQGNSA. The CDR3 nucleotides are TGTGCCAGCAGCTTATTGGTGACAGCTCAAGAGACCCAGTACTTC. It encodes CASSLLVTAQETQYF.

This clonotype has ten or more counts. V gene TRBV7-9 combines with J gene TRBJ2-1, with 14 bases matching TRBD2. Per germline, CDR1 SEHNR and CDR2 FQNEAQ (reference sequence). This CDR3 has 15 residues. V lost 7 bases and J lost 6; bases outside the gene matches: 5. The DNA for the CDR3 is TGTGCCAGCAACGCGGGACTAGCGGGAGTCAATGAGCAGTTCTTC. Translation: CASNAGLAGVNEQFF.

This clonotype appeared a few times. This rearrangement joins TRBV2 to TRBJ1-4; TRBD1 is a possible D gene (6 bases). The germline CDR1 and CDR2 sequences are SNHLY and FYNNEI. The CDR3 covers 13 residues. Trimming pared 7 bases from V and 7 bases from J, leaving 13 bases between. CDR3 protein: CASNRDLSEKLFF. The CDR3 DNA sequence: TGTGCCAGCAACAGGGACCTTAGTGAAAAACTGTTTTTT.

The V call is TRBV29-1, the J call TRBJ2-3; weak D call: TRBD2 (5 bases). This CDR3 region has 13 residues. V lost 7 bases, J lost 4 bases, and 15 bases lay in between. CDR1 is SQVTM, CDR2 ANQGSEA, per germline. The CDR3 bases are TGCAGCGCTCCCGGACTTGCATCAGATACGCAGTATTTT. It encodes CSAPGLASDTQYF.

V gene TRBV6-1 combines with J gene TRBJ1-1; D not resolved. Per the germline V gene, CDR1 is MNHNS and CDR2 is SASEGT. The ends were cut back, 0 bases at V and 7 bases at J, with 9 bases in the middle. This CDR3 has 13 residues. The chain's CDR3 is CASSEAPSLEAFF. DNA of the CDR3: TGTGCCAGCAGTGAAGCGCCCAGTCTTGAAGCTTTCTTT.

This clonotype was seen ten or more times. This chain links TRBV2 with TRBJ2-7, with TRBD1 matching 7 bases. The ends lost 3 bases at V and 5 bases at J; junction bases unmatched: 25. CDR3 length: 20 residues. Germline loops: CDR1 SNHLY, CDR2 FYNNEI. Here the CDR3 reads CASSDPGIFALTGMKDEQYF. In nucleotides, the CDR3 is TGTGCCAGCAGTGATCCAGGGATATTCGCTCTGACAGGGATGAAGGACGAGCAGTACTTC.

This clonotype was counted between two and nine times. The CDR3, as DNA: TGCGCCAGCAGCCAAGGGACTAGCGCGTACACAGATACGCAGTATTTT. Its protein is CASSQGTSAYTDTQYF. The chain uses TRBV4-3 and TRBJ2-3; TRBD2 agrees at 9 bases. The CDR3 sequence is 16 residues long. V dropped 1 base and J dropped 2; count of bases not matched to a gene: 4. Germline V lookup: CDR1 LGHNA, CDR2 YSLEER.

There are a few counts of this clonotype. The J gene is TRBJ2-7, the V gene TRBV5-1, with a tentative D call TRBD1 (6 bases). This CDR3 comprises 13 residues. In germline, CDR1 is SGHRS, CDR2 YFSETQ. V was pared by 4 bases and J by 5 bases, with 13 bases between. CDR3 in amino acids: CASSPNREHEQYF. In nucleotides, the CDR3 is TGCGCCAGCAGCCCTAACAGGGAACACGAGCAGTACTTC.

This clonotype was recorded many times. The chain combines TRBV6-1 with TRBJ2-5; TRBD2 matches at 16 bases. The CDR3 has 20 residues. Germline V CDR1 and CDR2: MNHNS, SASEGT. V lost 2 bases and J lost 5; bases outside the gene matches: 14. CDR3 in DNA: TGTGCCAGCAGTGAAACCCCGCGGGGGACTAGCGGGAGGGCCCGGGAGACCCAGTACTTC. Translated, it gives CASSETPRGTSGRARETQYF.

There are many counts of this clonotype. The CDR3 sequence is CASSSDFPAGGAYEQYF. The CDR3 DNA reads TGTGCCAGCAGCTCCGATTTCCCTGCGGGAGGGGCCTACGAGCAGTACTTC. The chain uses TRBV11-2 and TRBJ2-7; 9 nucleotides line up with TRBD2. Germline lookup yields CDR1 SGHAT and CDR2 FQNNGV. After removal of 4 bases from V and 2 bases from J, the junction contained 12 bases not matched to a gene. There are 17 residues in the CDR3.

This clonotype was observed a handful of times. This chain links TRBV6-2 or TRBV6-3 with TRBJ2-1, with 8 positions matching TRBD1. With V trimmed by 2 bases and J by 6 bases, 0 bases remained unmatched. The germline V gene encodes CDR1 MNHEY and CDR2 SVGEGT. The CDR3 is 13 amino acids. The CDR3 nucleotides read TGTGCCAGCAGTTACGGGACAGGCAATGAGCAGTTCTTC. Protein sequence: CASSYGTGNEQFF.

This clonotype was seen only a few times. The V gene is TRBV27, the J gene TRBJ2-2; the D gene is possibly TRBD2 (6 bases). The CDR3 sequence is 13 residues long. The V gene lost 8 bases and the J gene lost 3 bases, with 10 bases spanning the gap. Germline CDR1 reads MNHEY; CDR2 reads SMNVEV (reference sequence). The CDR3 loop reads CASSWGDTGELFF. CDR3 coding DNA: TGTGCCAGCTCATGGGGGGACACCGGGGAGCTGTTTTTT.

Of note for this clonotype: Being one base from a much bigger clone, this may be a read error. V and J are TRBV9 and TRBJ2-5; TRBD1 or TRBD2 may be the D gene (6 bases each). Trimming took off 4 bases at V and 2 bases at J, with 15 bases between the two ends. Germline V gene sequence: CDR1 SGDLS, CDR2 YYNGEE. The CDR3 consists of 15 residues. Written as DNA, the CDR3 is TGTGCCAGCAGCTTGAAGGGGGGTTTTCAAGAGACCCAGTACTTC. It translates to CASSLKGGFQETQYF.

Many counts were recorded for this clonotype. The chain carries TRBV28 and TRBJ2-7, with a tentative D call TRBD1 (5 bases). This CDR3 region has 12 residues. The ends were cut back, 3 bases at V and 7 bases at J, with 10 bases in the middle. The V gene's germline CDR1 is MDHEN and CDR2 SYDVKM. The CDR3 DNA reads TGTGCCAGCAGTTTCCTGGGGCGGGAGCAGTACTTC. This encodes CASSFLGREQYF.